Listed below are T cell receptor beta chains from one sample, sequenced in a study of human T cells and chemical hapten exposure. Via MiXCR, TCRdb re-called the RACE reads, giving one row per CDR3 protein. The table lists some 82,000 distinct CDR3 sequences, about 11% of them singletons. Here the sequenced sample was whole blood, taken in connection with sensitization to the hapten diphenylcyclopropenone (DPC). The receptor source for this set is a woman between 45 and 65 years old with alopecia areata. Some clones in this sample may be carry-over from other donors' samples. CDR3s leave out the opening cysteine and the closing phenylalanine or tryptophan.

11	TRBJ2-4	TRBV29-1	SVSEVAKNIQY
9	TRBJ2-3	TRBV5-4	ASIHTDTQY
11	TRBJ2-1	TRBV7-3	ASSSEFANEQF
13	TRBJ1-4	TRBV6-2/TRBV6-3	ASNTPRTAGEKLF
14	TRBJ2-2	TRBV7-3	ASSLTYRGTTGELF
13	TRBJ1-6	TRBV20-1	SALDRRPHNSPLH
12	TRBJ2-5	TRBV6-1	ASSASGGLETQY
13	TRBJ2-7	TRBV7-9	ASSWAQSTHYEQY
13	TRBJ2-1	TRBV19	ASTPDDIGLNEQF
11	TRBJ1-2	TRBV20-1	SAPGRQNYGYT
12	TRBJ2-7	TRBV29-1	SVDLTGSPYEQY
12	TRBJ2-5	TRBV6-5	ASSPKGGRETQY
13	TRBJ1-5	TRBV18	ASSPPGTDNQPQH
11	TRBJ1-2	TRBV5-6	ASSLYRGAGYT
11	TRBJ2-1	TRBV11-3	ASSSRLASEQF
13	TRBJ2-3	TRBV10-3	AISHSGSGTDTQY
10	TRBJ1-1	TRBV29-1	SVDPGNTGAF
14	TRBJ2-1	TRBV9	ASTLNREYEGNEQF
12	TRBJ2-7	TRBV28	ASKEGSAGDEQY
9	TRBJ2-1	TRBV10-3	AIRYNNEQF
12	TRBJ2-7	TRBV4-1	ASSQEGFGPEQY
9	TRBJ1-1	TRBV29-1	SVVRGTEAF
14	TRBJ2-1	TRBV5-1	ASSLAQARSYNEQF
13	TRBJ2-7	TRBV20-1	SARPPRQGAYEQY
14	TRBJ1-6	TRBV5-6	ASTPQGTSYNSPLH
14	TRBJ2-5	TRBV5-1	ASSFRLAGGQETQY
11	TRBJ2-2	TRBV6-4	ASSTIGSGELF
10	TRBJ2-7	TRBV20-1	RAQIGQDEQY
13	TRBJ2-3	TRBV27	ASSLLGTVTDTQY
9	TRBJ2-1	TRBV24-1	ATETWGEQF
12	TRBJ2-2	TRBV28	ASRQGNSVGELF
11	TRBJ2-7	TRBV28	ATLLGPESREY
12	TRBJ2-1	TRBV27	ASSGQGSHNEQF
15	TRBJ2-5	TRBV10-3	AISEFWPGQGEETQY
11	TRBJ1-1	TRBV3-1	ASSGRAHTEAF
12	TRBJ1-2	TRBV6-2/TRBV6-3	ASRPNGQGTGYT
13	TRBJ1-2	TRBV7-2	ASRLPGQGSYGYT
12	TRBJ2-7	TRBV18	ASSVGRVLREQY
14	TRBJ2-1	TRBV7-3	ASSSTSGGAHNEQF
14	TRBJ2-6	TRBV9	ASSAGQRSGANVLT
11	TRBJ2-3	TRBV20-1	RIFSGTSNTQY
14	TRBJ1-5	TRBV12-3/TRBV12-4	ASSLFAGGGNQPQH
16	TRBJ1-2	TRBV2	ASSDSILRRQGGYGYT
9	TRBJ1-2	TRBV20-1	SSEDYYGYT
13	TRBJ2-7	TRBV14	ASSRVKGGAYEQY
13	TRBJ2-7	TRBV5-1	ASSLSSGGINEQY
12	TRBJ1-4	TRBV18	ASSPPNSGEKLF
14	TRBJ2-3	TRBV10-1	ASSYSRDRGLDTQY
13	TRBJ2-7	TRBV20-1	SALPGLAGAGEQY
14	TRBJ2-3	TRBV6-2/TRBV6-3	ASSRKTSGRTDTQY